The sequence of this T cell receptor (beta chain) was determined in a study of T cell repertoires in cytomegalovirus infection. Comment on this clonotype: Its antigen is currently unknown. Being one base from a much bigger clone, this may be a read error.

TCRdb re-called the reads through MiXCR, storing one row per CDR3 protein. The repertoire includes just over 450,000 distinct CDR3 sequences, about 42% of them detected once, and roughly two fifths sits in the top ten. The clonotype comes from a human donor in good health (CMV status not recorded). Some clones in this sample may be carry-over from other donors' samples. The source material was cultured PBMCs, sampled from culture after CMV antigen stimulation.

The chain's CDR3 is CASRLGTSGGTHNEQFF. The DNA for the CDR3 is TGTGCCAGCAGATTAGGGACTAGCGGGGGAACTCACAATGAGCAGTTCTTC. The chain joins TRBV7-8 to TRBJ2-1, with 14 bases aligning to TRBD2. The CDR3 is 17 residues long. The germline CDR1 and CDR2 sequences are SGHVS and FQNEAQ.